One sample yielded the 32 T cell receptor beta chains listed below, sequenced in a study of OX40 agonist ivuxolimab in advanced cancers. Library preparation was by the immunoSEQ multiplex PCR assay. The clones in this table, taken by TCRdb from immuneACCESS, are in-frame only. Not every clone is retained; where verified, under half of the shortfall comes from an unresolved V gene, and the cause of the rest is unknown. The sample includes about 22,000 clones, with 77% observed a single time. 16% of the sample goes to the ten largest clones. Source: CD4+ or CD8+ T cells sorted from blood, taken in a trial of the OX40 agonist ivuxolimab. Source of these receptors: an adult with an advanced solid tumor such as melanoma, head and neck, liver or kidney cancer.

The chain has TRBV7-6 and TRBJ2-3; D is unresolved. The CDR3 contains 15 residues. Per the germline V gene, CDR1 is SGHVS and CDR2 is FNYEAQ. Trimming cost V 4 bases and J 6 bases, with 17 bases left between them. The DNA for the CDR3 is TGTGCCAGCAGCTCACAGACTCCCGGTTTTGATACGCAGTATTTT. Encoded protein: CASSSQTPGFDTQYF.

V and J are TRBV9 and TRBJ2-5, with TRBD2 as a possible D gene (6 bases). The tail of the sequence fits TRBJ2-7 better, so the J call may be wrong. The germline V gene has CDR1 SGDLS and CDR2 YYNGEE. CDR3 size: 13 residues. CDR3 in amino acids: CASSSPMGGEQYF. DNA for the CDR3: TGTGCCAGCAGCTCCCCGATGGGAGGCGAGCAGTACTTC.

This clone has a handful of counts. This sequence joins TRBV30 and TRBJ1-3; D gene ambiguous. CDR1 is GTSNPN and CDR2 is SVGIG in the germline V gene (reference sequence). The length of the CDR3 is 10 residues. In DNA form, the CDR3 reads TGTGGTCTCGCTGGAAACACCATATATTTT. Translation: CGLAGNTIYF.

This chain connects TRBV7-3 to TRBJ2-1; a possible D gene is TRBD1 (6 bases). The CDR3 consists of 15 residues. V was pared by 5 bases and J by 0 bases, with 11 bases between. Looked up from germline, CDR1 is SGHTA and CDR2 is FQGTGA. In DNA, the CDR3 is TGTGCCAGCAGCCAGGGGACATCCTCCTACAATGAGCAGTTCTTC. Protein product: CASSQGTSSYNEQFF.

This clone has a handful of counts. The J gene is TRBJ2-3, the V gene TRBV4-2, with 10 bases identical to TRBD2. V was pared by 0 bases and J by 1 base, with 1 base of the junction left unmatched. The germline V gene has CDR1 LGHNA and CDR2 YNFKEQ. CDR3 length: 16 amino acids. CDR3: CASSQDLAGGTDTQYF. CDR3 coding DNA: TGTGCCAGCAGCCAAGACCTAGCGGGGGGCACAGATACGCAGTATTTT.

The V call is TRBV4-1, the J call TRBJ2-7; 7 nucleotides agree with TRBD1. The CDR3 is 15 amino acids. The ends lost 2 bases at V and 3 bases at J; junction bases unmatched: 7. Germline values: CDR1 MGHRA, CDR2 YSYEKL. As DNA, the CDR3 is TGCGCCAGCAGCCAACTGATACAGGGGAACTACGAGCAGTACTTC. It translates to CASSQLIQGNYEQYF.

A remark on this clone: The sample holds other DNA sequences that translate to the same CDR3. This chain joins TRBV6-6 and TRBJ1-2; 7 nucleotides agree with TRBD1. Germline-derived CDR1 and CDR2 are MNHNY and SVGAGI (reference sequence). With V trimmed by 2 bases and J by 0 bases, 3 bases remained unmatched. The CDR3 is 15 residues long. CDR3 sequence: CASSYQGGTNYGYTF. CDR3 DNA sequence: TGTGCCAGCAGTTACCAGGGGGGAACTAACTATGGCTACACCTTC.

The sample holds a few counts of this clone. The gene calls are TRBV18 and TRBJ1-1; D is uncertain. V lost 3 bases, J lost 0 bases, and 8 bases lay in between. CDR3 length: 14 amino acids. Per germline, CDR1 KGHSH and CDR2 LQKENI. CDR3 in amino acids: CASSPSAVNTEAFF. The CDR3 coding sequence is TGTGCCAGCTCACCCTCGGCCGTGAACACTGAAGCTTTCTTT.

This clone was recorded only once. The chain links TRBV7-8 to TRBJ2-2; D is unclear. This CDR3 contains 16 residues. Between the trimmed V and J ends, which lost 6 bases and 3 bases, there was a span of 17 bases. CDR1 is SGHVS, CDR2 FQNEAQ, per germline. For the CDR3, the DNA is TGTGCCAGCAGTCCAATTCCCAGGCGCTACACCGGGGAGCTGTTTTTT. This gives the protein CASSPIPRRYTGELFF.

The gene calls are TRBV7-2 and TRBJ2-7; the D gene could be TRBD1 or TRBD2 (6 bases each). Germline V CDR1 and CDR2: SGHTA, FQGNSA. The V end lost 7 bases, the J end lost 2 bases, and 12 bases lay between the germline ends. This CDR3 spans 13 amino acids. The CDR3 sequence is CASTPGAAYEQYF. In DNA form, the CDR3 reads TGTGCCAGCACCCCGGGGGCCGCCTACGAGCAGTACTTC. The full variable domain, completed using reference TRBV7-2 and TRBJ2-7, is GAGVSQSPSNKVTEKGKDVELRCDPISGHTALYWYRQSLGQGLEFLIYFQGNSAPDKSGLPSDRFSAERTGGSVSTLTIQRTQQEDSAVYLCASTPGAAYEQYFGPGTRLTVT.

The V gene is TRBV6-5, the J gene TRBJ2-5, with D perhaps TRBD2 (6 bases). The CDR3 extends over 13 amino acids. V gave up 4 bases and J gave up 2 bases, with 8 bases separating them. Germline V gene lookup returns CDR1 MNHEY and CDR2 SVGAGI. The CDR3 region has the DNA TGTGCCAGCAGTTCGGGGGAACAAGAGACCCAGTACTTC. The encoded protein is CASSSGEQETQYF.

The genes are TRBV6-1 and TRBJ2-1; 7 nucleotides match TRBD1. Trimming cost V 6 bases and J 7 bases; bases outside gene matches: 12. The CDR3 is made up of 15 amino acids. Germline lookup yields CDR1 MNHNS and CDR2 SASEGT. The DNA for the CDR3 is TGTGCCAGCAGAGCCGACAGGGACGCTTTGAATGAGCAGTTCTTC. Protein: CASRADRDALNEQFF.

This clone has only one observation. V usage is TRBV5-1 and J usage is TRBJ2-3; TRBD2 matches at 12 bases. This CDR3 has 19 amino acids. V lost 0 bases, J lost 6 bases, and 14 bases stayed unmatched. The V gene's germline CDR1 is SGHRS and CDR2 YFSETQ. This CDR3 is CASSLELGLAGGPRDTQYF. CDR3 DNA sequence: TGCGCCAGCAGCTTGGAATTGGGGCTAGCGGGGGGGCCGAGGGATACGCAGTATTTT.

This chain connects TRBV19 to TRBJ1-1, with 7 bases matching TRBD1. This CDR3 region has 14 residues. Germline V lookup: CDR1 LNHDA, CDR2 SQIVND (reference sequence). The J segment lost 4 bases and the V segment lost 7 bases, leaving 9 bases of the junction unmatched. For the CDR3, the DNA is TGTGCCAGTACCCCGCGACAGGGTGGCACTGAAGCTTTCTTT. The encoded protein is CASTPRQGGTEAFF.

V is TRBV9 and J is TRBJ2-5; D tentatively reads TRBD1 or TRBD2 (7 bases each). Germline CDR1 reads SGDLS; CDR2 reads YYNGEE. The length of the CDR3 is 13 residues. V was clipped by 4 bases and J by 4 bases, with 11 bases between them. For the CDR3, the DNA is TGTGCCAGCAGCCCAGGGGGGGGAGAGACCCAGTACTTC. Protein sequence: CASSPGGGETQYF.

The genes are TRBV7-9 and TRBJ2-6; a weak D match, TRBD1 (5 bases). Germline loops: CDR1 SEHNR, CDR2 FQNEAQ (reference sequence). The germline V and J ends were trimmed by 5 bases and 7 bases, with 18 bases remaining between them. The CDR3 consists of 16 residues. The CDR3 nucleotides read TGTGCCAGCAGCGGCCCTAGGGTTCAGGGAGCCAACGTCCTGACTTTC. It specifies CASSGPRVQGANVLTF. The full variable domain, rest sourced from reference TRBV7-9 and TRBJ2-6, is DTGVSQNPRHKITKRGQNVTFRCDPISEHNRLYWYRQTLGQGPEFLTYFQNEAQLEKSRLLSDRFSAERPKGSFSTLEIQRTEQGDSAMYLCASSGPRVQGANVLTFGAGSRLTVL.

Only one count was recorded for this clone. The CDR3 loop reads CASSVGGGGGNTEAFF. The CDR3 region has the DNA TGTGCCAGCAGCGTAGGAGGAGGGGGGGGTAACACTGAAGCTTTCTTT. The chain carries TRBV9 and TRBJ1-1; possible D gene TRBD1, 6 bases. V was shortened by 0 bases and J by 2 bases, with 14 bases between the two germline ends. CDR1 is SGDLS and CDR2 is YYNGEE in the germline V gene. CDR3 size: 16 residues. The whole variable domain, filled in from reference TRBV9 and TRBJ1-1, reads DSGVTQTPKHLITATGQRVTLRCSPRSGDLSVYWYQQSLDQGLQFLIQYYNGEERAKGNILERFSAQQFPDLHSELNLSSLELGDSALYFCASSVGGGGGNTEAFFGQGTRLTVV.

V and J are TRBV10-3 and TRBJ2-2; 9 bases fit TRBD2. Germline CDR1 ENHRY, CDR2 SYGVKD. Trimming at V came to 4 bases and at J to 0 bases, leaving 3 bases not matched to a gene. CDR3 length: 16 residues. The CDR3 region is CAISGLAEANTGELFF. The CDR3 region has the DNA TGTGCCATCAGTGGACTAGCGGAAGCGAACACCGGGGAGCTGTTTTTT.

This rearrangement joins TRBV30 to TRBJ1-2, with D perhaps TRBD1 (6 bases). Germline V CDR1 and CDR2: GTSNPN, SVGIG (reference sequence). The ends were cut back, 3 bases at V and 5 bases at J, with 19 bases in the middle. There are 15 residues in the CDR3. CDR3 sequence (DNA): TGTGCCTGGAGCGTGATGGGGGGGCCCGGTTATGGCTACACCTTC. Amino acids: CAWSVMGGPGYGYTF.

J is TRBJ2-7 and V is TRBV7-2; D may match TRBD1 or TRBD2 (5 bases each). There are 14 residues in the CDR3. The germline V and J ends were trimmed by 1 base and 6 bases, with 13 bases remaining between them. Germline CDR1 reads SGHTA; CDR2 reads FQGNSA. The CDR3, as DNA: TGTGCCAGCAGCTTAGGTGTAGGTGGGACCGAGCAGTACTTC. Translating it yields CASSLGVGGTEQYF.

In regard to this clone: No conserved phenylalanine or tryptophan is present at the end of the CDR3, so a read error is the likely explanation. The DNA is omitted, as the CDR3 cannot be located on it reliably, and the CDR3 follows TCRdb's listing. V is TRBV21-1 and J is TRBJ2-7. TRBV21-1 is described as a pseudogene. The CDR3 spans 13 residues, counting both ends. CDR3 protein: CASSKALAVVWVE.

The rearrangement links TRBV7-9 to TRBJ2-1, with TRBD1 matching over 8 bases. Germline V gene data show CDR1 as SEHNR and CDR2 as FQNEAQ (reference sequence). Losses at the gene ends were 5 bases for V and 2 bases for J; bases not matched to a gene: 8. The CDR3 is made up of 16 amino acids. Here the CDR3 reads CASSPPGQAPYNEQFF. In DNA form, the CDR3 reads TGTGCCAGCAGCCCACCGGGACAGGCCCCCTACAATGAGCAGTTCTTC.

V usage is TRBV11-2 and J usage is TRBJ2-1; 11 nucleotides match TRBD2. This CDR3 is built from 15 residues. Germline loops: CDR1 SGHAT, CDR2 FQNNGV. V trimming: 1 base; J trimming: 4 bases; junction bases outside the gene matches: 0. The CDR3 DNA reads as TGTGCCAGCAGCTTAGGGACTAGCGGGTACAATGAGCAGTTCTTC. Protein sequence: CASSLGTSGYNEQFF.

The rearrangement uses TRBV9 and TRBJ1-1; tentative D call: TRBD1 (6 bases). CDR1 is SGDLS, CDR2 YYNGEE, per germline. The CDR3 has 13 residues. V gave up 0 bases and J gave up 5 bases, with 8 bases separating them. CDR3: CASSVGGATEAFF. The CDR3 nucleotides read TGTGCCAGCAGCGTAGGGGGGGCTACTGAAGCTTTCTTT. Full variable domain (outside the CDR3, taken from reference TRBV9 and TRBJ1-1): DSGVTQTPKHLITATGQRVTLRCSPRSGDLSVYWYQQSLDQGLQFLIQYYNGEERAKGNILERFSAQQFPDLHSELNLSSLELGDSALYFCASSVGGATEAFFGQGTRLTVV.

This clone is a singleton in its sample. V and J are TRBV7-2 and TRBJ2-1; D tentatively reads TRBD1 or TRBD2 (6 bases each). Trimming removed 8 bases at V and 2 bases at J, with 19 bases between. The germline CDR1 and CDR2 sequences are SGHTA and FQGNSA. The CDR3 sequence is 16 residues long. The CDR3 nucleotides are TGTGCCAGCTATTACGAAGGGGGGCCGACCTACAATGAGCAGTTCTTC. This gives the protein CASYYEGGPTYNEQFF.

This clone is termed medium-sized. This chain connects TRBV4-2 to TRBJ1-1; unclear D gene. Germline assignment: CDR1 LGHNA and CDR2 YNFKEQ. Trimming shortened V by 1 base and J by 0 bases, and 15 bases separated the two germline ends. The CDR3 runs 17 residues. The CDR3 sequence is CASSQGSTELMNTEAFF. CDR3 DNA: TGTGCCAGCAGCCAAGGATCAACGGAACTAATGAACACTGAAGCTTTCTTT.

CDR3 in amino acids: CASSFGDGDTQYF. CDR3 in DNA: TGTGCCAGCAGCTTCGGGGACGGCGATACGCAGTATTTT. The V and J genes are TRBV11-1 and TRBJ2-3; the D gene could be TRBD1 or TRBD2 (5 bases each). The CDR3 loop spans 13 amino acids. Trimming shortened V by 3 bases and J by 6 bases, and 10 bases separated the two germline ends. Germline CDR1 and CDR2: SGHAT and FQDESV (reference sequence). Combining the CDR3 with reference TRBV11-1 and TRBJ2-3 gives the whole variable domain EAEVAQSPRYKITEKSQAVAFWCDPISGHATLYWYRQILGQGPELLVQFQDESVVDDSQLPKDRFSAERLKGVDSTLKIQPAELGDSAMYLCASSFGDGDTQYFGPGTRLTVL.

The chain employs TRBV9 and TRBJ1-5; TRBD1 aligns across 8 bases. The CDR3 contains 14 residues. The germline V gene encodes CDR1 SGDLS and CDR2 YYNGEE. Germline trimming cut 4 bases from V and 6 bases from J; bases unmatched to any gene: 6. DNA of the CDR3: TGTGCCAGCAGCCCCGGGACAGGTTCTCAGCCCCAGCATTTT. Residues: CASSPGTGSQPQHF. Full variable domain (remainder filled in from reference TRBV9 and TRBJ1-5): DSGVTQTPKHLITATGQRVTLRCSPRSGDLSVYWYQQSLDQGLQFLIQYYNGEERAKGNILERFSAQQFPDLHSELNLSSLELGDSALYFCASSPGTGSQPQHFGDGTRLSIL.

The DNA of the CDR3 is TGTGCCAGCAGGCCAACGACCGGGAGCTCCTACGAGCAGTACTTC. This encodes CASRPTTGSSYEQYF. The chain uses TRBV5-4 and TRBJ2-7; tentatively, D is TRBD2 (6 bases). This CDR3 spans 15 amino acids. From germline, CDR1 is SGHNT and CDR2 YYREEE (reference sequence). V gave up 5 bases and J gave up 0 bases, with 15 bases separating them.

The chain combines TRBV7-9 with TRBJ2-3; D call uncertain. Per germline, CDR1 SEHNR and CDR2 FQNEAQ (reference sequence). The germline V and J ends were trimmed by 5 bases and 1 base, with 13 bases remaining between them. The CDR3 is made up of 15 amino acids. The CDR3: CASSPYPDGTDTQYF. Written as DNA, the CDR3 is TGTGCCAGCAGCCCCTACCCGGACGGCACAGATACGCAGTATTTT.

V usage is TRBV7-9 and J usage is TRBJ1-2; D call uncertain. Germline V gene lookup returns CDR1 SEHNR and CDR2 FQNEAQ (reference sequence). Trimming pared 1 base from V and 0 bases from J, leaving 9 bases between. This CDR3 region has 15 residues. The CDR3 region is CASSLVGQANYGYTF. CDR3 DNA sequence: TGTGCCAGCAGCTTAGTCGGGCAAGCTAACTATGGCTACACCTTC.

This chain links TRBV14 with TRBJ1-4, with D hard to call. This CDR3 has 14 residues. Trimming took 2 bases from V and 4 from J, leaving 8 bases between them. Germline-derived CDR1 and CDR2 are SGHDN and FVKESK. CDR3 bases: TGTGCCAGCAGCCAAACAGACTATAATGAAAAACTGTTTTTT. It is translated as CASSQTDYNEKLFF.